These 3 T cell receptor beta chains share one sample of origin, sequenced in a study of OX40 agonist ivuxolimab in advanced cancers. TCRdb's copy holds only in-frame clones and misses some; the assay was immunoSEQ multiplex PCR. Of more than 60,000 clones listed, roughly 80% are singletons. Material: CD4+ or CD8+ T cells sorted from blood, obtained in a trial of the OX40 agonist ivuxolimab. The receptors were gathered from an adult with an advanced solid tumor such as melanoma, head and neck, liver or kidney cancer.

The chain is built from TRBV4-3 and TRBJ2-1; weak D call: TRBD1 (6 bases). The germline V gene has CDR1 LGHNA and CDR2 YSLEER. This CDR3 region has 15 residues. The ends were cut back, 0 bases at V and 15 bases at J, with 21 bases in the middle. As DNA, the CDR3 is TGCGCCAGCAGCCAAGAAACCACTGCAGGGGCCTCTACGTTCTTC. This translates into CASSQETTAGASTFF.

The J gene is TRBJ2-7, the V gene TRBV25-1; D remains ambiguous. The ends were cut back, 3 bases at V and 0 bases at J, with 18 bases in the middle. There are 17 residues in the CDR3. In germline, CDR1 is MGHDK, CDR2 SYGVNS. The CDR3 is CASSESPNVAGSYEQYF. CDR3 sequence (DNA): TGTGCCAGCAGTGAGTCCCCTAATGTCGCAGGCTCCTACGAGCAGTACTTC.

The rearrangement uses TRBV11-2 and TRBJ1-1; D is unresolved. The CDR3 is made up of 12 amino acids. Trimming left V 0 bases short and J 8 bases short, with 7 bases between. Germline CDR1 is SGHAT and CDR2 is FQNNGV. CDR3 in amino acids: CASSLDLGEAFF. CDR3 coding DNA: TGTGCCAGCAGCTTAGACTTGGGAGAAGCTTTCTTT.